This TCR beta chain originates from a study of T cell clonality in common variable immunodeficiency (dated by TCRdb to the mid-2010s). Overall study outcomes, separate from this receptor: The authors noted that sequencing repertoires of T cell subpopulations would be needed to clarify what caused the increased clonality in CVID. Despite equal DNA input, controls averaged roughly 80,000 unique sequences per sample versus roughly 30,000 in CVID samples. CVID subjects shared fewer TCRbeta clones with each other than healthy controls did (p < 0.0001). Reportedly, TCRbeta sequences from CVID had fewer deletions and N-nucleotide insertions, and highly modified clones with 13 or more V deletions were absent from CVID. Compared with healthy controls, CVID subjects showed increased TCRbeta clonality (t-test p = 0.018), a feature most characteristic of about a third of subjects. Differences among patients in the CVID cohort limited the correlations between repertoire features and clinical complications.

The germline ends are 12 bases apart after V is trimmed by 3 bases and J by 3 bases. The CDR3 spans 14 residues, from the cysteine through the phenylalanine. Shown are 33 bases from within the CDR3, in frame from base 1. According to the germline V gene (reference sequence), CDR1 reads DFQATT and CDR2 reads SNEGSKA. Predominantly Caucasian heritage was noted among both the CVID patients and the healthy controls. From each donor, about 5 to 8.5 ml of heparinized peripheral whole blood was collected. Genomic DNA from adults with common variable immune deficiency (CVID) and from healthy adult controls was used to sequence TCRbeta CDR3 repertoires. There were roughly 22 healthy adult volunteers in the control group (roughly 12 female and around 10 male), ranging in age from about 20 to 66 years, with a mean age of 34. To isolate peripheral blood mononuclear cells, diluted blood was subjected to density centrifugation over Hypaque 1077 or Ficoll-Paque. Genomic DNA was obtained from unsorted mononuclear cells using either Qiagen column purification or a centrifugation-based method.

The table lists this clone with a few counts. Its antigen is not yet known. The read finishes 3 residues shy of the CDR3 end, and the germline J gene is used to complete it. For sequencing, equivalent amounts of genomic DNA were input from CVID and control samples. For every sample, a 60 bp segment covering the rearranged TCRbeta CDR3 region was amplified and then sequenced. The immunoSEQ assay, a bias-corrected multiplex PCR combined with high-throughput sequencing, was used to amplify TCRbeta. Regarding the original processing steps: Each unique nucleotide sequence was treated as a clone and annotated with V, D and J genes, copy number and frequency. Sequences were labeled productive if in frame, and non-productive if out of frame or containing stop codons. As previously described, clonality was computed from Shannon's entropy. The predicted amino acid sequences of productive clones were used to derive the mean CDR3 Kyte-Doolittle hydropathy. Hierarchical clustering of scaled V gene usage was performed with the R hclust function using Manhattan distance and complete linkage. Sharing of clones by CDR3 amino acid sequence was evaluated through resampling of 12 repertoires per group over 100 rounds. The repertoires were screened for approximately 72 published EBV-specific TCRbeta sequences and roughly 240 published CMV-specific TCRbeta sequences. After a couple of CVID samples that produced fewer than 10,000 sequences were dropped from the analysis, some 43 CVID repertoires remained. TCRdb stores this immuneACCESS table with in-frame sequences only. Part of the clones is absent; in the studies checked, under half of the shortfall reflects unresolved V genes, and no reason is known for the rest. The DNA was the basis for D and trimming; V, J and clone size are from that table. This sample has some 53,000 clones, none of them a singleton. The ten largest account for about 3.7% of the sample.

The chain couples TRBV20-1 to TRBJ2-1; tentative D gene TRBD2, with 5 bases matching. The TCR comes from a person aged 18 to 70 in good health. The material sequenced was peripheral blood mononuclear cells. CDR3 loop: CSARAGVGYNEQFF. The part of the CDR3 DNA that was read is TGCAGTGCTAGGGCGGGCGTCGGCTACAATGAG.